These 15 T cell receptor beta chains came from one sample sequenced in a study of cytomegalovirus exposure and HLA in healthy donors. This PCR relied on a set of 60 Vbeta primers and 13 Jbeta primers. The table came from immunoSEQ multiplex PCR; TCRdb's copy has only in-frame clones and leaves some out. The table shows some 100,000 clones, with around 85% occurring only once. Material for sequencing was PBMCs. The receptor set was obtained from a young man in good health and CMV-seronegative.

CDR3 protein: CASRNIQASYEQYF. CDR3 DNA: TGTGCCAGCAGGAATATTCAGGCCTCCTACGAGCAGTACTTC. The rearrangement joins TRBV6-5 to TRBJ2-7; the D is unclear. Germline V CDR1 and CDR2: MNHEY, SVGAGI. V lost 6 bases, J lost 0 bases, and 12 bases lay in between. The CDR3 covers 14 residues.

J is TRBJ2-5 and V is TRBV10-3, with TRBD2 matching 7 bases. Germline V lookup: CDR1 ENHRY, CDR2 SYGVKD. The CDR3 has 14 residues. Trimming cost V 3 bases and J 5 bases; bases outside gene matches: 6. CDR3 residues: CAISDPSGVETQYF. The CDR3 region has the DNA TGTGCCATCAGTGATCCCAGCGGGGTTGAGACCCAGTACTTC.

The V call is TRBV7-6, the J call TRBJ1-4; D gene uncertain. The V gene lost 6 bases and the J gene lost 10 bases, with 15 bases spanning the gap. The CDR3 extends over 13 amino acids. Germline CDR1 SGHVS, CDR2 FNYEAQ. DNA of the CDR3: TGTGCCAGCAGTATCAACCCTCCGGGAAAACTGTTTTTT. Amino acids: CASSINPPGKLFF.

The chain links TRBV12-5 to TRBJ2-7; 8 nucleotides align to TRBD1. CDR1 and CDR2 (germline): LGHNT, FRNRAP. Unmatched junction bases numbered 5, after V lost 6 bases and J lost 7 bases. The CDR3 is 12 amino acids. CDR3 bases: TGTGCTAGTGGGACAGGGGTTTGGGAGCAGTACTTC. Translating it yields CASGTGVWEQYF.

The chain recombines TRBV10-3 with TRBJ2-2, with D uncertain. The CDR3 is made up of 13 amino acids. Trimming took off 3 bases at V and 7 bases at J, with 9 bases between the two ends. Germline V lookup: CDR1 ENHRY, CDR2 SYGVKD. The CDR3 sequence is CAISERVGGELFF. The CDR3 DNA sequence: TGTGCCATCAGTGAACGGGTTGGCGGGGAGCTGTTTTTT.

J is TRBJ2-7 and V is TRBV6-5; 10 bases are a match to TRBD2. The CDR3 loop spans 16 amino acids. Trimming cost V 0 bases and J 3 bases; bases outside gene matches: 5. The germline V gene encodes CDR1 MNHEY and CDR2 SVGAGI. Here the CDR3 reads CASSYSSTSGDYEQYF. The CDR3 DNA reads as TGTGCCAGCAGTTACTCGAGTACTAGCGGGGACTACGAGCAGTACTTC.

J is TRBJ2-3 and V is TRBV7-8; 9 bases are shared with TRBD1. Germline V gene sequence: CDR1 SGHVS, CDR2 FQNEAQ. Losses at the gene ends were 0 bases for V and 1 base for J; bases not matched to a gene: 2. CDR3 length: 16 amino acids. The CDR3 loop reads CASSLAGQGRTDTQYF. The CDR3 DNA reads as TGTGCCAGCAGCTTAGCGGGACAGGGCCGCACAGATACGCAGTATTTT.

V usage is TRBV5-1 and J usage is TRBJ1-1; D remains ambiguous. This CDR3 region has 14 residues. CDR1 and CDR2 (germline): SGHRS, YFSETQ. V was cut by 6 bases and J by 4 bases, with 16 bases left in between. This CDR3 is CASTPRLASTEAFF. CDR3 bases: TGCGCCAGCACCCCACGGCTAGCGAGCACTGAAGCTTTCTTT. The entire variable domain, with the rest obtained from reference TRBV5-1 and TRBJ1-1, is as follows: KAGVTQTPRYLIKTRGQQVTLSCSPISGHRSVSWYQQTPGQGLQFLFEYFSETQRNKGNFPGRFSGRQFSNSRSEMNVSTLELGDSALYLCASTPRLASTEAFFGQGTRLTVV.

The J gene is TRBJ2-1, the V gene TRBV7-6; a possible D gene is TRBD2 (6 bases). Deletions cut 0 bases from V and 7 bases from J, with 19 bases between. The length of the CDR3 is 17 residues. Germline CDR1 and CDR2: SGHVS and FNYEAQ. The CDR3 nucleotides are TGTGCCAGCAGCTTAGCGCGGCTAGAACTAGCAATTAATGAGCAGTTCTTC. Translating gives CASSLARLELAINEQFF.

The genes are TRBV14 and TRBJ2-2; D is possibly TRBD1 (5 bases). Trimming shortened V by 4 bases and J by 6 bases, and 15 bases separated the two germline ends. CDR3 length equals 15 residues. Germline CDR1 SGHDN, CDR2 FVKESK. The CDR3 loop reads CASSLRAGSSGELFF. DNA for the CDR3: TGTGCCAGCAGCCTCAGGGCAGGGTCATCCGGGGAGCTGTTTTTT.

This clone was found a few times. The V gene is TRBV5-1, the J gene TRBJ1-6; TRBD1 matches at 7 bases. The V segment lost 4 bases and the J segment 0 bases; nucleotides outside the gene matches: 4. The CDR3 is 16 residues long. Germline assignment: CDR1 SGHRS and CDR2 YFSETQ. The CDR3 DNA reads as TGCGCCAGCAGCCCGAACAGGGGCTCCTATAATTCACCCCTCCACTTT. This translates into CASSPNRGSYNSPLHF.

This clone came up a few times. The V gene is TRBV7-9, the J gene TRBJ1-1; no clear D gene. V was pared by 2 bases and J by 1 base, with 5 bases between. Germline-derived CDR1 and CDR2 are SEHNR and FQNEAQ (reference sequence). The CDR3 is 13 residues long. CDR3 residues: CASSLTANTEAFF. Here the CDR3 DNA reads TGTGCCAGCAGCTTAACAGCGAACACTGAAGCTTTCTTT.

V and J are TRBV30 and TRBJ2-4, with TRBD1 as a possible D gene (6 bases). This CDR3 region has 16 residues. V lost 1 base to trimming and J lost 0 bases, with 13 bases between them. Germline assignment: CDR1 GTSNPN and CDR2 SVGIG (reference sequence). The CDR3 loop reads CAWSAHRVQAKNIQYF. The CDR3 nucleotides are TGTGCCTGGAGTGCTCACAGGGTTCAAGCCAAAAACATTCAGTACTTC.

This chain uses TRBV4-1 with TRBJ2-1; D gene uncertain. The CDR3 is 20 amino acids. V lost 5 bases and J 0 bases, leaving 26 bases between the germline ends. The germline V gene encodes CDR1 MGHRA and CDR2 YSYEKL. CDR3 sequence reads: CASSAPHILAGISSYNEQFF. CDR3 in DNA: TGCGCCAGCAGCGCACCGCACATCCTCGCAGGCATCTCCTCCTACAATGAGCAGTTCTTC.

The J gene is TRBJ2-7, the V gene TRBV7-2; 8 bases map to TRBD1. CDR3 length equals 16 residues. J lost 4 bases, V lost 1 base, and 9 bases had no gene match. Germline loops: CDR1 SGHTA, CDR2 FQGNSA. Here the CDR3 reads CASSLVSGTGGYEQYF. In DNA form, the CDR3 reads TGTGCCAGCAGCTTAGTTTCTGGGACAGGTGGGTACGAGCAGTACTTC.